The rows below give T cell receptor beta chains drawn from one sample of a study of cytomegalovirus exposure and HLA in healthy donors. Repertoires were generated with immunoSEQ multiplex PCR, while TCRdb's copy carries only in-frame clones and drops some. The sample lists 75,000 to 95,000 clones; around three quarters were seen once. Sample: PBMCs. These receptors originate from a woman aged 40-49 years in good health and CMV-seropositive. Each CDR3 is given with its conserved first and last residue. A D gene is named only where the DNA matches it firmly. Clone size is not always given. Where it is, it says once, few, many or a class for expanded clones.

>TRBD1|TRBV4-2|once|TRBJ2-1
CASSPGGRNEQFF
TGTGCCAGCAGCCCAGGGGGCCGCAATGAGCAGTTCTTC
>TRBD2|TRBV2|NA|TRBJ2-7
CASKKEATSGTYEQYF
TGTGCCAGCAAGAAGGAGGCTACTAGCGGGACCTACGAGCAGTACTTC
>NA|TRBV2|NA|TRBJ1-2
CASSPTAGNYGYTF
TGTGCCAGCAGTCCCACAGCGGGGAACTATGGCTACACCTTC
>NA|TRBV6-6|NA|TRBJ1-3
CASINREEAGNTIYF
TGTGCCAGCATAAACAGGGAAGAGGCTGGAAACACCATATATTTT
>TRBD1|TRBV7-6|NA|TRBJ1-1
CASSGRGGTGDTEAFF
TGTGCCAGCAGCGGCCGGGGCGGGACAGGGGACACTGAAGCTTTCTTT
>NA|TRBV29-1|NA|TRBJ2-7
CSVQPGAYEQYF
TGCAGCGTTCAGCCGGGGGCCTACGAGCAGTACTTC
>NA|TRBV27|NA|TRBJ1-3
CASSRNRETGNTIYF
TGTGCCAGCAGCCGAAACAGGGAGACAGGAAACACCATATATTTT
>TRBD1|TRBV15|NA|TRBJ1-6
CATSRDRDSPLHF
TGTGCCACCAGCAGGGACAGGGACTCACCCCTCCACTTT
>TRBD2|TRBV6-5|NA|TRBJ2-5
CASSRLGGAGETQYF
TGTGCCAGCAGTCGCCTGGGGGGAGCGGGGGAGACCCAGTACTTC
>TRBD1|TRBV6-5|NA|TRBJ1-1
CASSPDRGNTEAFF
TGTGCCAGCAGCCCCGACAGGGGGAACACTGAAGCTTTCTTT
>NA|TRBV6-5|NA|TRBJ1-2
CASSYGGSYGYTF
TGTGCCAGCAGTTATGGGGGCTCCTATGGCTACACCTTC
>NA|TRBV27|few|TRBJ2-3
CASSLSSEPQYF
TGTGCCAGCAGTTTATCCAGCGAGCCGCAGTATTTT
>NA|TRBV5-1|few|TRBJ2-3
CASSFERVIQSPDTQYF
TGCGCCAGCAGCTTTGAGAGGGTTATTCAGAGCCCAGATACGCAGTATTTT
>TRBD2|TRBV11-3|NA|TRBJ2-1
CASSYYLLLAGGSYNEQFF
TGTGCCAGCAGCTACTACCTCCTTCTAGCGGGAGGTTCCTACAATGAGCAGTTCTTC
>NA|TRBV18|NA|TRBJ1-2
CATLPTGSDGYTF
TGTGCCACCCTCCCGACGGGGTCGGATGGCTACACCTTC
>TRBD2|TRBV7-8|NA|TRBJ2-7
CASSLGTSGGGEQYF
TGTGCCAGCAGCCTCGGGACTAGCGGGGGGGGCGAGCAGTACTTC
>TRBD1|TRBV9|few|TRBJ2-1
CASSARDRGNNEQFF
TGTGCCAGCAGCGCCCGGGACAGGGGGAATAATGAGCAGTTCTTC
>NA|TRBV5-4|NA|TRBJ2-6
CASSPPSGGANVLTF
TGTGCCAGCAGCCCCCCCTCGGGGGGGGCCAACGTCCTGACTTTC
>NA|TRBV6-5|NA|TRBJ2-4
CASSSSSGIGKNIQYF
TGTGCCAGCAGTTCCTCCTCAGGGATAGGCAAAAACATTCAGTACTTC
>NA|TRBV11-3|NA|TRBJ1-1
CASSLSAGLRTEAFF
TGTGCCAGCAGCTTGTCAGCAGGGTTAAGGACTGAAGCTTTCTTT
>TRBD2|TRBV6-5|NA|TRBJ2-1
CASSFGTSGSYNEQFF
TGTGCCAGCAGTTTTGGGACTAGCGGGAGTTACAATGAGCAGTTCTTC
>TRBD1|TRBV28|NA|TRBJ2-3
CASSSPGQGAGDTQYF
TGTGCCAGCAGTTCACCGGGACAGGGGGCTGGCGATACGCAGTATTTT
>NA|TRBV21-1|NA|TRBJ2-7
CATGSGYEQYF
TGTGCCACCGGCTCAGGCTACGAGCAGTACTTC
>NA|TRBV27|NA|TRBJ1-5
CASSLYGHSNQPQHF
TGTGCCAGCAGTTTGTACGGACATAGCAATCAGCCCCAGCATTTT
>TRBD2|TRBV28|NA|TRBJ2-7
CASRLAGGISEQYF
TGTGCCAGCAGACTAGCGGGAGGGATTTCCGAGCAGTACTTC
>NA|TRBV2|NA|TRBJ1-5
CASREMEAANQPQHF
TGTGCCAGCCGGGAAATGGAGGCAGCAAATCAGCCCCAGCATTTT
>NA|TRBV7-2|NA|TRBJ2-7
CASSLVARVGSYEQYF
TGTGCCAGCAGCTTAGTGGCCAGGGTTGGTTCCTACGAGCAGTACTTC
>TRBD1|TRBV18|NA|TRBJ1-1
CASSPPGTGGANTEAFF
TGTGCCAGCTCACCACCGGGGACAGGGGGCGCGAACACTGAAGCTTTCTTT
>TRBD2|TRBV14|NA|TRBJ2-3
CASSLGLAGVDTQYF
TGTGCCAGCAGCTTGGGACTAGCGGGAGTAGATACGCAGTATTTT
>TRBD1|TRBV2|NA|TRBJ2-7
CASSRDRERYEQYF
TGTGCCAGCAGCCGGGACAGGGAGAGATACGAGCAGTACTTC
>TRBD2|TRBV4-2|NA|TRBJ2-3
CASSQEASGRDTQYF
TGTGCCAGCAGCCAAGAGGCTAGCGGGAGAGATACGCAGTATTTT
>NA|TRBV4-3|NA|TRBJ2-3
CASSQSGAGLKLSTDTQYF
TGCGCCAGCAGCCAAAGTGGGGCAGGGCTTAAACTTAGCACAGATACGCAGTATTTT
>NA|TRBV28|NA|TRBJ1-1
CASTLPGHTEAFF
TGTGCCAGCACCCTGCCTGGCCACACTGAAGCTTTCTTT
>TRBD2|TRBV7-9|NA|TRBJ2-3
CASSLSGSPDTQYF
TGTGCCAGCAGCCTTAGCGGGAGCCCAGATACGCAGTATTTT
>NA|TRBV29-1|NA|TRBJ2-5
CSVDTGQETQYF
TGCAGCGTAGACACAGGGCAGGAGACCCAGTACTTC
>TRBD1|TRBV6-6|NA|TRBJ2-7
CASSYTYRGSYEQYF
TGTGCCAGCAGTTACACTTACAGGGGCTCCTACGAGCAGTACTTC
>NA|TRBV6-1|once|TRBJ2-7
CASKRVSYEQYF
TGTGCCAGCAAGAGAGTCTCCTACGAGCAGTACTTC
>NA|TRBV30|NA|TRBJ2-5
CAWSVSGGRETQYF
TGTGCCTGGAGTGTCTCGGGGGGCCGCGAGACCCAGTACTTC
>TRBD1|TRBV11-2|NA|TRBJ2-7
CASSRGGQGAPEQYF
TGTGCCAGCAGCCGTGGGGGACAGGGCGCTCCCGAGCAGTACTTC
>NA|TRBV29-1|NA|TRBJ1-1
CSARVLKTEAFF
TGCAGCGCGAGGGTATTGAAGACTGAAGCTTTCTTT
>NA|TRBV6-1|NA|TRBJ1-1
CASIRGADGHTEAFF
TGTGCCAGCATAAGGGGCGCAGACGGGCACACTGAAGCTTTCTTT
>TRBD2|TRBV7-3|NA|TRBJ2-3
CASSLGGFTDTQYF
TGTGCCAGCAGCTTGGGGGGGTTTACAGATACGCAGTATTTT
>TRBD1|TRBV11-3|NA|TRBJ1-1
CASSLEGTGVNTEAFF
TGTGCCAGCAGCTTAGAAGGGACAGGGGTGAACACTGAAGCTTTCTTT
>NA|TRBV20-1|few|TRBJ2-5
CSVIPRETQYF
TGCAGTGTTATACCACGGGAGACCCAGTACTTC
>NA|TRBV5-6|NA|TRBJ1-5
CASSVDRSNQPQHF
TGTGCCAGCAGCGTTGACAGGAGCAATCAGCCCCAGCATTTT
>NA|TRBV7-7|NA|TRBJ2-2
CASSLGNTGSGELFF
TGTGCTAGCAGCTTAGGGAACACAGGGTCCGGGGAGCTGTTTTTT
>NA|TRBV19|NA|TRBJ1-1
CASSLGQSGEAFF
TGTGCCAGTAGTCTCGGACAATCCGGCGAAGCTTTCTTT
>TRBD1|TRBV19|NA|TRBJ1-5
CASSIGHRGGQPQHF
TGTGCCAGTAGTATAGGCCACAGGGGAGGTCAGCCCCAGCATTTT
>NA|TRBV15|NA|TRBJ2-2
CATSRDPPGELFF
TGTGCCACCAGCAGAGATCCTCCCGGGGAGCTGTTTTTT
>TRBD2|TRBV2|NA|TRBJ2-1
CASSDLIAGVTLNEQFF
TGTGCCAGCAGTGACTTAATAGCGGGAGTTACCCTCAATGAGCAGTTCTTC
>TRBD1|TRBV5-1|NA|TRBJ1-5
CASSLGQGAFRTEPQHF
TGCGCCAGCAGCTTGGGACAGGGGGCTTTTAGAACGGAGCCCCAGCATTTT
>TRBD1|TRBV9|NA|TRBJ2-7
CASSSGGGTGEIEQYF
TGTGCCAGCAGCTCCGGGGGGGGGACAGGGGAGATCGAGCAGTACTTC